One and the same sample provided the 32 T cell receptor beta chains below, sequenced in a study of blood T cells in healthy people across ages. Together with a sample-barcoded 5' primer, a J-beta primer mix was included in a second PCR lasting about 6 to 11 cycles. MiXCR, applied by TCRdb to the 5' RACE reads, yields one record per CDR3 protein. Here the sample spans some 1.5 million distinct CDR3 sequences, about 30% being singletons. Specimen: blood. These receptors were taken from a young woman in good health.

This clonotype was detected a few times. The chain joins TRBV4-3 to TRBJ1-1, with a tentative D call TRBD1 (6 bases). V shed 5 bases and J shed 5 bases, with 18 bases lying between them. CDR1 LGHNA and CDR2 YSLEER come from the germline V gene. The CDR3 consists of 15 residues. CDR3 in amino acids: CASSGRGAGQTEAFF. In DNA form, the CDR3 reads TGCGCCAGCAGCGGCAGGGGAGCAGGGCAGACTGAAGCTTTCTTT.

This chain joins TRBV7-2 and TRBJ1-5; a possible D gene is TRBD1 (5 bases). This CDR3 has 15 amino acids. V was clipped by 5 bases and J by 1 base, with 12 bases between them. Per germline, CDR1 SGHTA and CDR2 FQGNSA. The CDR3 DNA reads TGTGCCAGCAGCACTCAGGGTTGGAGCAATCAGCCCCAGCATTTT. Protein sequence: CASSTQGWSNQPQHF.

This clonotype was seen a few times. The rearrangement uses TRBV7-7 and TRBJ2-2; 8 bases map to TRBD1. CDR3 length equals 15 residues. J lost 3 bases, V lost 5 bases, and 5 bases had no gene match. Germline lookup yields CDR1 SSHAT and CDR2 FNYEAQ (reference sequence). The CDR3 DNA is TGTGCCAGCAGCCCAGACAGGGGAGACACCGGGGAGCTGTTTTTT. Amino acids: CASSPDRGDTGELFF.

This clonotype appeared a single time. The V call is TRBV7-2, the J call TRBJ2-4; D call uncertain. The DNA end is more similar to TRBJ2-7, so the J call may be wrong. Germline V lookup: CDR1 SGHTA, CDR2 FQGNSA. The CDR3 has 11 residues. Here the CDR3 reads CAIGPVYEQYF. CDR3 nucleotide sequence: TGTGCCATCGGCCCCGTCTACGAGCAGTACTTC.

The sample holds a few counts of this clonotype. The CDR3 DNA reads as TGTGCCAGTACCCCGTGGGGCCGACCCTACGAGCAGTACTTC. Translation: CASTPWGRPYEQYF. This chain connects TRBV19 to TRBJ2-7; weak D call: TRBD1 (5 bases). Germline values: CDR1 LNHDA, CDR2 SQIVND (reference sequence). This CDR3 spans 14 amino acids. V dropped 7 bases and J dropped 2 bases, with 15 bases sitting between them.

Remarks on this clonotype: An end of the junction differs from the germline gene, which may be a read error. This chain joins TRBV12-3 or TRBV12-4 and TRBJ2-3, with D unclear. This CDR3 spans 14 amino acids. CDR3 in amino acids: CASILDPGADTQYF. The CDR3 region has the DNA TGTGCCAGCATTTTAGACCCTGGCGCAGATACGCAGTATTTT.

The chain recombines TRBV15 with TRBJ2-1; TRBD2 might be the D (6 bases). CDR3 length: 16 amino acids. Germline lookup yields CDR1 LNHNV and CDR2 YYDKDF (reference sequence). Trimming left V 2 bases short and J 8 bases short, with 19 bases between. Here the CDR3 reads CATSRPRYGGVDEQFF. For the CDR3, the DNA is TGTGCCACCAGCAGACCCAGGTACGGAGGGGTTGATGAGCAGTTCTTC.

This chain joins TRBV30 and TRBJ2-1, with unresolved D. The CDR3 loop spans 13 amino acids. Germline CDR1 and CDR2: GTSNPN and SVGIG (reference sequence). The V end was cut by 5 bases, the J end by 10 bases, with 18 bases between. This CDR3 reads CAWGSTTLYEQFF. DNA for the CDR3: TGTGCCTGGGGGTCTACTACCCTATACGAGCAGTTCTTC.

Points on this clonotype: This may arise from a read error, as a much more abundant clone is one base away. The chain combines TRBV28 with TRBJ2-4; TRBD2 matches at 7 bases. Germline trimming cut 3 bases from V and 15 bases from J; bases unmatched to any gene: 11. Per the germline V gene, CDR1 is MDHEN and CDR2 is SYDVKM. CDR3 length equals 13 residues. The CDR3 loop reads CASSLSGGDRGYF. CDR3 nucleotides: TGTGCCAGCAGTTTGTCGGGAGGCGACAGAGGGTACTTC.

This clonotype came up many times. The chain carries TRBV4-1 and TRBJ1-2; D call uncertain. Germline lookup yields CDR1 MGHRA and CDR2 YSYEKL. The CDR3 has 15 residues. V was shortened by 1 base and J by 5 bases, with 14 bases between the two germline ends. The CDR3 protein is CASSQGLPGPYGYTF. For the CDR3, the DNA is TGCGCCAGCAGCCAAGGGCTCCCGGGCCCTTATGGCTACACCTTC.

V is TRBV9 and J is TRBJ2-3; TRBD2 agrees at 9 bases. Germline V CDR1 and CDR2: SGDLS, YYNGEE. Germline trimming cut 2 bases from V and 4 bases from J; bases unmatched to any gene: 8. The CDR3 sequence is 16 residues long. The CDR3 is CASSVSGSKVADTQYF. As DNA, the CDR3 is TGTGCCAGCAGCGTTAGCGGGAGCAAAGTGGCAGATACGCAGTATTTT.

V usage is TRBV7-3 and J usage is TRBJ2-1, with 12 bases aligning to TRBD2. This CDR3 is 17 amino acids long. The germline gives CDR1 SGHTA, CDR2 FQGTGA. V was clipped by 5 bases and J by 6 bases; unmatched bases: 11. CDR3 sequence reads: CASSQNPSGGASNEQFF. The CDR3 DNA is TGTGCCAGCAGCCAAAACCCTAGCGGGGGGGCGAGCAATGAGCAGTTCTTC.

This clonotype was seen more than once but under ten times. An end of the junction differs from the germline gene, which may be a read error. CDR3 sequence reads: CASSLPGQINYGHTF. Here the CDR3 DNA reads TGTGCCAGCAGCCTACCGGGACAAATTAACTATGGCCACACCTTC. V usage is TRBV5-5 and J usage is TRBJ1-2; D might be TRBD1 (6 bases). This CDR3 region has 15 residues. The germline V gene has CDR1 SGHKS and CDR2 YYEKEE (reference sequence).

This clonotype was seen only a few times. The chain recombines TRBV4-3 with TRBJ2-1; D gene uncertain. Germline values: CDR1 LGHNA, CDR2 YSLEER. This CDR3 comprises 15 residues. Deletions cut 0 bases from V and 8 bases from J, with 14 bases between. The CDR3 here is CASSQDGRTSDEQFF. The CDR3 DNA reads TGCGCCAGCAGCCAAGATGGACGGACCAGCGATGAGCAGTTCTTC.

This chain uses TRBV4-1 with TRBJ1-6, with TRBD1 matching over 9 bases. With V trimmed by 0 bases and J by 12 bases, 15 bases remained unmatched. There are 18 residues in the CDR3. The V gene's germline CDR1 is MGHRA and CDR2 YSYEKL. CDR3 bases: TGCGCCAGCAGCCAAGATTTTATGGTTTCGGACAGGGGTAGACCCCTCCACTTT. This codes for CASSQDFMVSDRGRPLHF.

This clonotype was detected only a few times. The chain has TRBV19 and TRBJ1-2; D gene ambiguous. CDR1 LNHDA and CDR2 SQIVND come from the germline V gene (reference sequence). Trimming removed 7 bases at V and 8 bases at J, with 11 bases between. The CDR3 runs 11 residues. CDR3 sequence: CASNKGLGYTF. In DNA, the CDR3 is TGTGCCAGTAATAAGGGCCTGGGCTACACCTTC.

V is TRBV6-6 and J is TRBJ1-1; 8 bases fit TRBD1. V lost 2 bases and J lost 6; bases outside the gene matches: 5. The germline CDR1 and CDR2 sequences are MNHNY and SVGAGI (reference sequence). The CDR3 extends over 14 amino acids. The CDR3: CASSYRQGWAEAFF. As DNA, the CDR3 is TGTGCCAGCAGTTACCGACAGGGGTGGGCTGAAGCTTTCTTT.

This clonotype was seen many times. The chain employs TRBV6-2 or TRBV6-3 and TRBJ1-1; no clear D gene. Looked up from germline, CDR1 is MNHEY and CDR2 is SVGEGT. The ends were cut back, 6 bases at V and 1 base at J, with 18 bases in the middle. This CDR3 is built from 16 residues. The CDR3 nucleotides are TGTGCCAGCAGACCGCCCCGGTACACAGAGAACACTGAAGCTTTCTTT. It encodes CASRPPRYTENTEAFF.

This clonotype was counted many times. CDR3 residues: CASSLAAGARDEQYF. In DNA form, the CDR3 reads TGCGCCAGCAGCTTGGCGGCAGGGGCTAGGGACGAGCAGTACTTC. This rearrangement joins TRBV5-1 to TRBJ2-7; D might be TRBD1 (6 bases). This CDR3 spans 15 amino acids. Trimming left V 0 bases short and J 5 bases short, with 15 bases between. From germline, CDR1 is SGHRS and CDR2 YFSETQ.

This chain links TRBV6-6 with TRBJ1-6; D remains unclear. The CDR3 has 15 amino acids. Trimming removed 4 bases from V and 8 bases from J, with 15 bases in between. Germline loops: CDR1 MNHNY, CDR2 SVGAGI (reference sequence). The CDR3 reads CASSWSLFGDSPLHF. The CDR3, as DNA: TGTGCCAGCAGTTGGAGTTTGTTCGGGGATTCACCCCTCCACTTT.

This clonotype came up a few times. The chain has TRBV12-3 or TRBV12-4 and TRBJ1-2; TRBD1 aligns across 8 bases. The junction had 14 bases not matched to a gene; V was cut back by 7 bases and J by 4 bases. CDR3 size: 16 residues. CDR3 region: CASTLVGTGLSYGYTF. CDR3 bases: TGTGCCAGCACTCTGGTAGGGACAGGTCTATCCTATGGCTACACCTTC.

This clonotype came up once. This rearrangement joins TRBV5-1 to TRBJ1-1; tentative D call: TRBD1 (6 bases). CDR1 and CDR2 from the germline V gene are SGHRS and YFSETQ. Trimming shortened V by 0 bases and J by 6 bases, and 12 bases separated the two germline ends. The CDR3 has 14 amino acids. CDR3 DNA: TGCGCCAGCAGCTTGGGTACAGGGCTGGCTGAAGCTTTCTTT. Protein sequence: CASSLGTGLAEAFF.

About this clonotype itself: Germline is not matched at one junction end, which may reflect a read error. The chain links TRBV6-6 to TRBJ2-5; 8 bases match TRBD1. Germline V CDR1 and CDR2: MNHNY, SVGAGI (reference sequence). This CDR3 has 16 residues. In DNA, the CDR3 is TGTGCCGGCAGTTACTCAGGACAGGGTGTAGGGGAGGCCCAGTACTTC. The encoded protein is CAGSYSGQGVGEAQYF.

This clonotype was recorded many times. One junction end does not reproduce the germline sequence, and a read error may be involved. The rearrangement links TRBV7-9 to TRBJ2-1; D is perhaps TRBD1 (6 bases). In germline, CDR1 is SEHNR, CDR2 FQNEAQ (reference sequence). The CDR3 has 14 residues. The CDR3 DNA reads TGTGCCAGCAGCATAGCGCGGACAGACAATGAGCAGTTCTTC. Its translation is CASSIARTDNEQFF. The complete variable domain, with remaining parts taken from reference TRBV7-9 and TRBJ2-1, reads DTGVSQNPRHKITKRGQNVTFRCDPISEHNRLYWYRQTLGQGPEFLTYFQNEAQLEKSRLLSDRFSAERPKGSFSTLEIQRTEQGDSAMYLCASSIARTDNEQFFGPGTRLTVL.

This clonotype appeared a few times. V is TRBV15 and J is TRBJ2-4; 10 bases line up with TRBD2. The CDR3 contains 16 residues. CDR1 is LNHNV and CDR2 is YYDKDF in the germline V gene (reference sequence). Trimming removed 3 bases from V and 8 bases from J; junction bases left unmatched: 10. CDR3 DNA sequence: TGTGCCACCAGCAGGAGCGGGAGGGGAGGCGGGTACATTCAGTACTTC. As protein: CATSRSGRGGGYIQYF.

The J gene is TRBJ2-3, the V gene TRBV12-3 or TRBV12-4, with D unresolved. V lost 4 bases, J lost 3 bases, and 20 bases lay in between. The length of the CDR3 is 17 residues. The CDR3 DNA reads as TGTGCCAGCAGTTCATACTCCGGACCAAGCCAGACAGATACGCAGTATTTT. This sequence encodes CASSSYSGPSQTDTQYF.

Of note for this clonotype: This sequence may be a read error, since a much larger clone differs from it by one base. The J gene is TRBJ2-1, the V gene TRBV5-6; D is unclear. The CDR3 loop spans 13 amino acids. The germline V and J ends were trimmed by 6 bases and 8 bases, with 15 bases remaining between them. Germline CDR1 and CDR2: SGHDT and YYEEEE. The CDR3 DNA reads TGTGCCAGCAACGCAATTACTGGCGATGAGCAGTTCTTC. It encodes CASNAITGDEQFF. The variable domain in full, with the rest retrieved from reference TRBV5-6 and TRBJ2-1, is DAGVTQSPTHLIKTRGQQVTLRCSPKSGHDTVSWYQQALGQGPQFIFQYYEEEERQRGNFPDRFSGHQFPNYSSELNVNALLLGDSALYLCASNAITGDEQFFGPGTRLTVL.

Comment on this clonotype: A read error may be the cause here, since a much bigger clone is one base away. The CDR3 reads CASSFNLQGEAQYF. The DNA of the CDR3 is TGTGCCAGCAGTTTTAATTTGCAGGGAGAGGCCCAGTACTTC. V gene TRBV12-3 or TRBV12-4 combines with J gene TRBJ2-5, with D possibly called TRBD1 or TRBD2 (5 bases each). This CDR3 is 14 amino acids long.

The J gene is TRBJ2-7, the V gene TRBV9, with 7 positions matching TRBD2. CDR3 length: 14 amino acids. Trimming at V came to 2 bases and at J to 6 bases, leaving 8 bases not matched to a gene. In germline, CDR1 is SGDLS, CDR2 YYNGEE. The CDR3 spells CASSVTPAGAEQYF. The DNA for the CDR3 is TGTGCCAGCAGCGTCACCCCGGCGGGAGCCGAGCAGTACTTC.

The chain employs TRBV11-2 and TRBJ2-3, with 7 bases aligning to TRBD1. Germline CDR1 is SGHAT and CDR2 is FQNNGV. The CDR3 has 15 amino acids. J was trimmed by 4 bases and V by 6 bases; bases with no gene match: 10. In DNA, the CDR3 is TGTGCCAGCAGGCCGACAGGGTATCCCCCAGATACGCAGTATTTT. Protein sequence: CASRPTGYPPDTQYF.

The chain has TRBV27 and TRBJ2-1; D call uncertain. The ends were cut back, 2 bases at V and 2 bases at J, with 7 bases in the middle. CDR1 is MNHEY and CDR2 is SMNVEV in the germline V gene (reference sequence). This CDR3 has 14 residues. The CDR3 bases are TGTGCCAGCAGTTTAGAACAGACCTACAATGAGCAGTTCTTC. Encoded protein: CASSLEQTYNEQFF.

Concerning this clonotype: This may stem from a read error, because a much larger clone lies one nucleotide away. The J gene is TRBJ2-3, the V gene TRBV5-1; D not resolved. V gave up 0 bases and J gave up 2 bases, with 16 bases separating them. This CDR3 is 17 amino acids long. Germline-derived CDR1 and CDR2 are SGHRS and YFSETQ. CDR3 in amino acids: CASSLAPSSYNTDTQYF. The CDR3 nucleotides read TGCGCCAGCAGCTTGGCCCCATCCAGCTACAACACAGATACGCAGTATTTT.